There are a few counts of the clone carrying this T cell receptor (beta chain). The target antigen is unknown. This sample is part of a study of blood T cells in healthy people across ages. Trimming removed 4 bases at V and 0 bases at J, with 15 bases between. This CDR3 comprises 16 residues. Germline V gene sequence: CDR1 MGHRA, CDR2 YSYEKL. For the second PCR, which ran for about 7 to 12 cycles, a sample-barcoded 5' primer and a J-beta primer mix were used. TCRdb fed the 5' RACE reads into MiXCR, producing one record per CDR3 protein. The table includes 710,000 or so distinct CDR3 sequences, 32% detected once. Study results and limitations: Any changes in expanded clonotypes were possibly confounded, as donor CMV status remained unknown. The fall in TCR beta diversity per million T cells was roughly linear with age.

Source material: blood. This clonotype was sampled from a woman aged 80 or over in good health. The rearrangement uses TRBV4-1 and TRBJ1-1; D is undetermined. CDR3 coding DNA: TGCGCCAGCAGCCTCTCGGGAGGCCGAATGAACACTGAAGCTTTCTTT. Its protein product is CASSLSGGRMNTEAFF.